The 7 T cell receptor beta chains reported below all come from one sample, sequenced in a study of T cells in narcolepsy. Clones were read by immunoSEQ multiplex PCR, and TCRdb kept only the in-frame ones, dropping some. Of tens of thousands of clones listed, about four fifths are singletons. The sample taken for sequencing was memory (CD45RA-) CD4+ T cells from blood. These receptors came from a human donor in good health.

The gene calls are TRBV2 and TRBJ2-1; 10 positions agree with TRBD1. Trimming cost V 8 bases and J 5 bases; bases outside gene matches: 6. Germline V gene lookup returns CDR1 SNHLY and CDR2 FYNNEI. This CDR3 is 14 amino acids long. CDR3 sequence reads: CASGGGTGDNEQFF. The CDR3 DNA is TGTGCCAGCGGAGGGGGGACAGGGGACAATGAGCAGTTCTTC.

This sequence joins TRBV5-8 and TRBJ2-3; no definite D call. With 1 base removed from V and 0 bases from J, the gap between germline ends came to 15 bases. This CDR3 has 17 residues. Looked up from germline, CDR1 is SGHTS and CDR2 is YDEGEE. The CDR3 protein is CASSLFQGPSSTDTQYF. The CDR3 coding sequence is TGTGCCAGCAGCTTGTTCCAAGGCCCTTCTAGCACAGATACGCAGTATTTT. The full variable domain, in which reference TRBV5-8 and TRBJ2-3 provide the parts outside the CDR3, is EAGVTQSPTHLIKTRGQQATLRCSPISGHTSVYWYQQALGLGLQFLLWYDEGEERNRGNFPPRFSGRQFPNYSSELNVNALELEDSALYLCASSLFQGPSSTDTQYFGPGTRLTVL.

This chain uses TRBV5-1 with TRBJ2-4; 9 bases line up with TRBD2. Germline values: CDR1 SGHRS, CDR2 YFSETQ. This CDR3 contains 16 residues. V lost 0 bases to trimming and J lost 6 bases; unmatched junction nucleotides: 7. This chain's CDR3 is CASSLARGGRGNIQYF. The CDR3 DNA is TGCGCCAGCAGCTTGGCGCGGGGGGGCCGTGGAAACATTCAGTACTTC.

This chain uses TRBV11-1 with TRBJ2-5; D is undetermined. V was trimmed by 2 bases and J by 7 bases, leaving 17 bases between them. The length of the CDR3 is 15 residues. Looked up from germline, CDR1 is SGHAT and CDR2 is FQDESV (reference sequence). DNA of the CDR3: TGTGCCAGCAGCTTATTGGGCGGCCCGGGTGGGACCCAGTACTTC. Protein sequence: CASSLLGGPGGTQYF.

This chain uses TRBV7-2 with TRBJ2-3; 11 nucleotides align to TRBD2. Germline assignment: CDR1 SGHTA and CDR2 FQGNSA. V lost 1 base to trimming and J lost 8 bases; unmatched junction nucleotides: 14. The CDR3 runs to 18 residues. DNA for the CDR3: TGTGCCAGCAGCTTAGTGCCGGTACTAGCGGGAGATATGGGTACGCAGTATTTT. It yields the protein CASSLVPVLAGDMGTQYF. The full variable domain, rest sourced from reference TRBV7-2 and TRBJ2-3, is GAGVSQSPSNKVTEKGKDVELRCDPISGHTALYWYRQSLGQGLEFLIYFQGNSAPDKSGLPSDRFSAERTGGSVSTLTIQRTQQEDSAVYLCASSLVPVLAGDMGTQYFGPGTRLTVL.

V is TRBV6-6 and J is TRBJ2-4; weak D call: TRBD2 (5 bases). Germline CDR1 MNHNY, CDR2 SVGAGI (reference sequence). V dropped 0 bases and J dropped 2 bases, with 11 bases sitting between them. The CDR3 sequence is 16 residues long. CDR3 sequence: CASSYSRAIPKNIQYF. CDR3 in DNA: TGTGCCAGCAGTTACTCGAGGGCTATCCCCAAAAACATTCAGTACTTC.

The chain is built from TRBV5-1 and TRBJ1-1; the D gene is possibly TRBD1 (6 bases). This CDR3 contains 14 residues. Trimming stripped 0 bases from V and 10 bases from J, with 16 bases between. In germline, CDR1 is SGHRS, CDR2 YFSETQ. The CDR3: CASSLVGGLSGAFF. In DNA form, the CDR3 reads TGCGCCAGCAGCTTGGTTGGGGGGCTTTCTGGAGCTTTCTTT.